This T cell receptor (beta chain) was captured by sequencing in a study of blood T cell repertoires in COVID-19. Study summary: Samples of COVID-19 (acute and convalescent) were obtained from the United States, Italy and Spain.

In the original workflow: Amplifying reference gene primers gave estimates of nucleated cell counts. Sequencing was performed with immunoSEQ multiplex PCR; in TCRdb, only in-frame clones are kept and a portion is missing. Clone size and V and J calls were adopted from that table, with D and trimming inferred from the DNA. Of around 270,000 clones in the sample, 75% to 90% were seen once. CDR1 SGHRS and CDR2 YFSETQ come from the germline V gene. The CDR3 contains 16 residues. V lost 4 bases, J lost 3 bases, and 6 bases stayed unmatched. This sequence originates from a man under 40 with active or convalescent COVID-19. The rearrangement joins TRBV5-1 to TRBJ2-1; 11 bases are shared with TRBD2. Specimen: peripheral blood. For the CDR3, the DNA is TGCGCCAGCAGCCCCGTAGCGGGGGGGAGCTACAATGAGCAGTTCTTC. Protein sequence: CASSPVAGGSYNEQFF.